The 9 T cell receptor beta chains below were found in one sample sequenced in a study of shared clonotypes between healthy human individuals. Assay: immunoSEQ multiplex PCR; the TCRdb copy retains only in-frame clones and omits some. This table has 330,000 or so clones, around 72% appearing once. Sequenced material: memory CD4+ T cells sorted from blood. As to subset: CD45RA-negative fraction. These receptor sequences come from a man aged 25-45 years in good health.

DNA of the CDR3: TGTGCCAGTAGTATTGTTCCTGGGGCTAGCGGGAGTGAGACCCAGTACTTC. Its protein is CASSIVPGASGSETQYF. The chain couples TRBV19 to TRBJ2-5; 10 bases match TRBD2. CDR1 is LNHDA and CDR2 is SQIVND in the germline V gene (reference sequence). This CDR3 has 17 residues. Trimming cost V 3 bases and J 5 bases; bases outside gene matches: 12.

This clone was counted a few times. J is TRBJ1-1 and V is TRBV6-5; D perhaps matches TRBD1 (5 bases). The CDR3 sequence is 16 residues long. Germline CDR1 and CDR2: MNHEY and SVGAGI. Trimming took off 3 bases at V and 1 base at J, with 15 bases between the two ends. CDR3 sequence reads: CASSYHQGGRNTEAFF. Written as DNA, the CDR3 is TGTGCCAGCAGTTATCATCAGGGCGGACGGAACACTGAAGCTTTCTTT.

This chain joins TRBV7-9 and TRBJ2-5; perhaps D is TRBD1 or TRBD2 (6 bases each). V was shortened by 0 bases and J by 3 bases, with 11 bases between the two germline ends. Germline V gene lookup returns CDR1 SEHNR and CDR2 FQNEAQ (reference sequence). The CDR3 consists of 15 residues. Written as DNA, the CDR3 is TGTGCCAGCAGCTTAGCGAAAAGGGGGGAAGAGACCCAGTACTTC. Translated, it gives CASSLAKRGEETQYF.

The genes are TRBV2 and TRBJ1-5; D possibly corresponds to TRBD1 (6 bases). The CDR3 has 15 residues. V gave up 2 bases and J gave up 2 bases, with 10 bases separating them. Germline V lookup: CDR1 SNHLY, CDR2 FYNNEI. The CDR3 reads CASSELRGRNQPQHF. DNA for the CDR3: TGTGCCAGCAGTGAACTCAGGGGACGCAATCAGCCCCAGCATTTT.

The rearrangement joins TRBV19 to TRBJ2-1; 7 bases are shared with TRBD2. There are 16 residues in the CDR3. J lost 0 bases, V lost 5 bases, and 7 bases had no gene match. Germline loops: CDR1 LNHDA, CDR2 SQIVND (reference sequence). The CDR3 here is CASSGRTSSSYNEQFF. CDR3 coding DNA: TGTGCCAGTAGTGGTAGGACTAGTAGCTCCTACAATGAGCAGTTCTTC.

The chain is built from TRBV9 and TRBJ2-4, with D tentatively TRBD2 (6 bases). Germline V gene data show CDR1 as SGDLS and CDR2 as YYNGEE. Deletions cut 4 bases from V and 4 bases from J, with 12 bases between. The CDR3 runs 14 residues. DNA for the CDR3: TGTGCCAGCAGCTCAGGACTAACTAAAAACATTCAGTACTTC. Its translation: CASSSGLTKNIQYF.

CDR3: CASSPLTMYQETQYF. Written as DNA, the CDR3 is TGTGCCAGCTCACCCCTAACAATGTACCAAGAGACCCAGTACTTC. V and J are TRBV18 and TRBJ2-5; D is undetermined. Germline CDR1 and CDR2: KGHSH and LQKENI. The V gene lost 3 bases and the J gene lost 0 bases, with 11 bases spanning the gap. The CDR3 sequence is 15 residues long.

This clone was counted ten times or more. The same CDR3 also results from other DNA sequences found in this sample. The chain recombines TRBV18 with TRBJ2-4; weak D call: TRBD2 (5 bases). V lost 3 bases, J lost 8 bases, and 11 bases lay in between. Germline V CDR1 and CDR2: KGHSH, LQKENI. The CDR3 runs 13 residues. CDR3 bases: TGTGCCAGCTCACCTGAGGGAAGGTACATTCAGTACTTC. Translated, it gives CASSPEGRYIQYF. The entire variable domain, with the rest obtained from reference TRBV18 and TRBJ2-4, is as follows: NAGVMQNPRHLVRRRGQEARLRCSPMKGHSHVYWYRQLPEEGLKFMVYLQKENIIDESGMPKERFSAEFPKEGPSILRIQQVVRGDSAAYFCASSPEGRYIQYFGAGTRLSVL.

This clone was seen many times. The chain employs TRBV7-9 and TRBJ2-2; possibly TRBD1 for D (5 bases). Trimming removed 5 bases from V and 4 bases from J, with 14 bases in between. CDR1 is SEHNR and CDR2 is FQNEAQ in the germline V gene (reference sequence). The CDR3 totals 15 residues. CDR3 protein: CASSPLGRATGELFF. In DNA form, the CDR3 reads TGTGCCAGCAGCCCCCTGGGCAGGGCCACCGGGGAGCTGTTTTTT.